The following is a TCR beta chain sequence with its context. This clone appeared once. Its antigen is currently not known. Qualities for individual bases were not recorded, and no much larger clone is one base off. To prepare the library, the immunoSEQ multiplex PCR assay was applied. TCRdb carries this immuneACCESS record with in-frame sequences only. Its versions omit some clonotypes, under half of them owing to an unresolved V gene in the studies checked, with the rest unexplained. A total of about 73,000 clones appear in this sample, 85% to 90% of them only once. More than 8% of the sample is taken by the ten largest. These data belong to a study of T cell changes during pregnancy in multiple sclerosis (dated by TCRdb to between 2018 and 2021). Concerning the study at large: The study looked at changes in the T cell repertoire across pregnancy in women with multiple sclerosis.

The specimen comprised peripheral blood, sampled after pregnancy. This clonotype was obtained from a female donor in good health, enrolled as a control in a pregnancy study.

CDR3 protein: CASSPAPQGRETQYF. The sequence in DNA is TGTGCCAGCAGTCCAGCCCCACAGGGAAGAGAGACCCAGTACTTC. The chain is encoded by TRBV27 joined to TRBJ2-5; the best D guess is TRBD1, with 6 bases matching. According to the germline V gene (reference sequence), CDR1 reads MNHEY and CDR2 reads SMNVEV. The CDR3 numbers 15 residues from cysteine through phenylalanine. Here the CDR3 DNA is all that survives: 45 bases in frame from base 1. The trim is 5 bases for V and 4 bases for J, with a gap of 17 bases between the germline ends.